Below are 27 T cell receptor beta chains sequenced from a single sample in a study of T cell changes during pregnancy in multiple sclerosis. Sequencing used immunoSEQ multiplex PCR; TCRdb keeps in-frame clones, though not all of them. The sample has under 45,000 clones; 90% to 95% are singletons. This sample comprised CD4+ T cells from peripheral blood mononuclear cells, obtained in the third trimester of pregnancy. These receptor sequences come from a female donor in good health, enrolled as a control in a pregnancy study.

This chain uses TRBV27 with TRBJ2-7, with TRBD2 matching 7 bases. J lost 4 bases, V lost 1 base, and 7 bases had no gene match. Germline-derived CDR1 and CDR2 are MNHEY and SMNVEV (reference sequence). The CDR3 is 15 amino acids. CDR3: CASSLWAGEPYEQYF. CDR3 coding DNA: TGTGCCAGCAGTTTATGGGCGGGGGAACCTTACGAGCAGTACTTC.

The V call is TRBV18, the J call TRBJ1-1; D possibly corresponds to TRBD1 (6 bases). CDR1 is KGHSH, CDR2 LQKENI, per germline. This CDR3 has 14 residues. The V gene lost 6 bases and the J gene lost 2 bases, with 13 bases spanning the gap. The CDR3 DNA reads TGTGCCAGCTCTAGTGCACAGGGAAACACTGAAGCTTTCTTT. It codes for CASSSAQGNTEAFF.

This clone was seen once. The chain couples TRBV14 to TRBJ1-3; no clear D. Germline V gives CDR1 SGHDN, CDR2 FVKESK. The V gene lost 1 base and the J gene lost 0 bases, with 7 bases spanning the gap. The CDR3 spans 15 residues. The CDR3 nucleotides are TGTGCCAGCAGCCAAGGGGGAGCCTCTGGAAACACCATATATTTT. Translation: CASSQGGASGNTIYF.

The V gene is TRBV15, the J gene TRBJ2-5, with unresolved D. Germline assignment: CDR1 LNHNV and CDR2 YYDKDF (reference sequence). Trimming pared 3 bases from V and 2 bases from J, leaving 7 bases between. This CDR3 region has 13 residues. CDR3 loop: CATSSLTQETQYF. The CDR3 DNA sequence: TGTGCCACCAGCAGTCTGACTCAAGAGACCCAGTACTTC.

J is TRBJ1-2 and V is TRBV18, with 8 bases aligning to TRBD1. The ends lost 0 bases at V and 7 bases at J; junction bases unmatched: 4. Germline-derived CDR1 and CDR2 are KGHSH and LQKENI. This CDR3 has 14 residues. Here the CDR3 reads CASSPPDRESGYTF. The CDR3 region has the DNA TGTGCCAGCTCACCACCGGACAGGGAAAGTGGCTACACCTTC.

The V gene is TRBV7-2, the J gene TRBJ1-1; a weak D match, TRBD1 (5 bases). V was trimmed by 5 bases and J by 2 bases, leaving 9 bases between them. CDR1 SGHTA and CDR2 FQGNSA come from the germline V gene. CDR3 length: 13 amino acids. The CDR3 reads CASSPGQNTEAFF. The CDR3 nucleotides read TGTGCCAGCAGCCCCGGACAAAACACTGAAGCTTTCTTT. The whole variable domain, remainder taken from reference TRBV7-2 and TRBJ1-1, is GAGVSQSPSNKVTEKGKDVELRCDPISGHTALYWYRQSLGQGLEFLIYFQGNSAPDKSGLPSDRFSAERTGGSVSTLTIQRTQQEDSAVYLCASSPGQNTEAFFGQGTRLTVV.

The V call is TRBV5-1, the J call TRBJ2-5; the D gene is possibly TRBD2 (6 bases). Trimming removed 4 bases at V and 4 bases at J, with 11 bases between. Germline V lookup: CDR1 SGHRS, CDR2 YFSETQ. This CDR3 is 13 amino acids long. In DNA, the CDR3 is TGCGCCAGCAGCCCGGCGGGGACAGAGACCCAGTACTTC. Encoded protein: CASSPAGTETQYF. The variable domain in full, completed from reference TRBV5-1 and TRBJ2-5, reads KAGVTQTPRYLIKTRGQQVTLSCSPISGHRSVSWYQQTPGQGLQFLFEYFSETQRNKGNFPGRFSGRQFSNSRSEMNVSTLELGDSALYLCASSPAGTETQYFGPGTRLLVL.

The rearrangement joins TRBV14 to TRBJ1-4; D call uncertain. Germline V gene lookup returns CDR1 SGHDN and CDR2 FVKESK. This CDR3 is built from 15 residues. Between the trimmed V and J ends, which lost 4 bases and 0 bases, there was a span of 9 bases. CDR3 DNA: TGTGCCAGCAGCCCGTATTCCTCAACTAATGAAAAACTGTTTTTT. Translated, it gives CASSPYSSTNEKLFF.

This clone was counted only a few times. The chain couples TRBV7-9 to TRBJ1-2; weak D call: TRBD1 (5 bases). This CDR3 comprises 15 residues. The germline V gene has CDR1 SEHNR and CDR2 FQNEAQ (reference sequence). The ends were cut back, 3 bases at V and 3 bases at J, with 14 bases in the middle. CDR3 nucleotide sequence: TGTGCCAGCAGCTTTAAACGAGCCAGGGACTATGGCTACACCTTC. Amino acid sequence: CASSFKRARDYGYTF.

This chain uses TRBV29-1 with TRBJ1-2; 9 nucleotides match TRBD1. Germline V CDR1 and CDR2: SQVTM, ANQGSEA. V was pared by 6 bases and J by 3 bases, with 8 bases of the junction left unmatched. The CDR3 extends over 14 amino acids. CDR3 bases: TGCAGCGTGGAAAACCGGGACAGGGACTATGGCTACACCTTC. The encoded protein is CSVENRDRDYGYTF.

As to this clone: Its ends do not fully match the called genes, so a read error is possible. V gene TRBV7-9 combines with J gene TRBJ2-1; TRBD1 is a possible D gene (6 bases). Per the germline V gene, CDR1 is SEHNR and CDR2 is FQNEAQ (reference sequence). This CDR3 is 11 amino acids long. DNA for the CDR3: TGTGCCAGCAGCTTCGGACAGCTTCTCCTCTTC. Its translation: CASSFGQLLLF.

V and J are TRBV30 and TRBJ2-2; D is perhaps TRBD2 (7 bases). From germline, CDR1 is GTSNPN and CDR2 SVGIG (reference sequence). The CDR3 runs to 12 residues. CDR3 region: CAVGGRTGELFF. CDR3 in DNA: TGTGCAGTGGGGGGGCGCACCGGGGAGCTGTTTTTT.

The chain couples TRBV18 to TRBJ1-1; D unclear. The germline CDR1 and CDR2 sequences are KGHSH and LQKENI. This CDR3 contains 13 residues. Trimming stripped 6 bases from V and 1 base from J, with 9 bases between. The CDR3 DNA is TGTGCCAGCTCGCTAACCACGAACACTGAAGCTTTCTTT. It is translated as CASSLTTNTEAFF.

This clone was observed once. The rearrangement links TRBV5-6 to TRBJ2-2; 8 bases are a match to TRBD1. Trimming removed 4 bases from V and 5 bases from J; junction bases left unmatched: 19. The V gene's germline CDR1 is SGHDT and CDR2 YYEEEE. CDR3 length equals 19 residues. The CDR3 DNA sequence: TGTGCCAGCAGCCCCCAGGGGGCTAGGGGAGTCAGAAGGACCGGGGAGCTGTTTTTT. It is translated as CASSPQGARGVRRTGELFF. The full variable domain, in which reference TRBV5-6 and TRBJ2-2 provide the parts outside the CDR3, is DAGVTQSPTHLIKTRGQQVTLRCSPKSGHDTVSWYQQALGQGPQFIFQYYEEEERQRGNFPDRFSGHQFPNYSSELNVNALLLGDSALYLCASSPQGARGVRRTGELFFGEGSRLTVL.

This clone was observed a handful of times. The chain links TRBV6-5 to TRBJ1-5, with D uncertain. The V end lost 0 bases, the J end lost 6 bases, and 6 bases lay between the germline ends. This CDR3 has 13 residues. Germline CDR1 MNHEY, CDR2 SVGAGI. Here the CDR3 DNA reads TGTGCCAGCAGTTACTCGACTTCTCAGCCCCAGCATTTT. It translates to CASSYSTSQPQHF.

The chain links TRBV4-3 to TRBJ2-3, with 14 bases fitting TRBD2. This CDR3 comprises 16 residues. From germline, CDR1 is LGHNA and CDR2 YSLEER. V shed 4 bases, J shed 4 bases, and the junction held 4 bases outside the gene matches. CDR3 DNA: TGCGCCAGCAGCCGACGACTAGCGGGGGGGGCAGATACGCAGTATTTT. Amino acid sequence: CASSRRLAGGADTQYF.

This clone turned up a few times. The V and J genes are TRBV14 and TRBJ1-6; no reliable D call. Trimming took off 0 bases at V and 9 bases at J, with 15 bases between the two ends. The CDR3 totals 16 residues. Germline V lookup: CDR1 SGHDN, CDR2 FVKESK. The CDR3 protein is CASSQDHSGNGSPLHF. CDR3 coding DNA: TGTGCCAGCAGCCAAGATCATTCGGGAAACGGTTCACCCCTCCACTTT.

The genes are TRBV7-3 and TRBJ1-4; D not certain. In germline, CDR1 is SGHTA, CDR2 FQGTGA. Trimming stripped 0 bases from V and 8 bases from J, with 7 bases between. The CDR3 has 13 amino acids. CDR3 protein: CASSLTPQEKLFF. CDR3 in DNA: TGTGCCAGCAGCTTAACGCCACAGGAAAAACTGTTTTTT.

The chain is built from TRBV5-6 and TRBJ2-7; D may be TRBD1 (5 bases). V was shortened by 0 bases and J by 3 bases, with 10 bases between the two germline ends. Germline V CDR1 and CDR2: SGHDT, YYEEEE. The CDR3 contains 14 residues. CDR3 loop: CASSLGAGLYEQYF. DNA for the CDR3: TGTGCCAGCAGCTTGGGGGCAGGGCTCTACGAGCAGTACTTC.

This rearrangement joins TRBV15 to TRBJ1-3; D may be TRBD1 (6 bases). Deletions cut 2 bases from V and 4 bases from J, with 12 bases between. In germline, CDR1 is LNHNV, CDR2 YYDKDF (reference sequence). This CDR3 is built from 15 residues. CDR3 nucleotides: TGTGCCACCAGCAGAAACACAGGGTTGGGAAACACCATATATTTT. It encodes CATSRNTGLGNTIYF.

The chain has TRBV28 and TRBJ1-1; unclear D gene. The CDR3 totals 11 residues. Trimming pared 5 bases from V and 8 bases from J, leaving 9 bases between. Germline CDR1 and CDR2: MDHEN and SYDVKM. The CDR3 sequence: CASSPRQEAFF. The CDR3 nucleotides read TGTGCCAGCAGTCCAAGACAAGAAGCTTTCTTT.

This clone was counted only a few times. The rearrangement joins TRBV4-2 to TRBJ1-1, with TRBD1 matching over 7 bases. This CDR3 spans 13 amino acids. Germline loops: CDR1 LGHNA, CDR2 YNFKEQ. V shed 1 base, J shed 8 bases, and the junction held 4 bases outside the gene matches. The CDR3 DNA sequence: TGTGCCAGCAGCCAAGGAGACAGGGTGGAAGCTTTCTTT. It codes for CASSQGDRVEAFF.

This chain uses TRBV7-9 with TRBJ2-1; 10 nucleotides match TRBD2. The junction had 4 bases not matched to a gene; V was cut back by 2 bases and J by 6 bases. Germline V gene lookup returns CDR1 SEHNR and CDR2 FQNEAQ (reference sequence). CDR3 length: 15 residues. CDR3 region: CASSLLAGAGNEQFF. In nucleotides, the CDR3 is TGTGCCAGCAGCTTACTAGCGGGGGCTGGCAATGAGCAGTTCTTC.

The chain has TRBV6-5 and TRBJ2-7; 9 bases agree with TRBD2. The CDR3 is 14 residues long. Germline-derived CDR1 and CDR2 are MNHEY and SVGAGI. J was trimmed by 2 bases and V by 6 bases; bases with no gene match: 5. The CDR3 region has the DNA TGTGCCAGCAGCGCCCAGCGGGGGGCCTACGAGCAGTACTTC. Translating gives CASSAQRGAYEQYF.

Here the CDR3 DNA reads TGTGCCAGCAGCTCCCCGGGACAGGGATTTAACTATGGCTACACCTTC. It specifies CASSSPGQGFNYGYTF. This chain joins TRBV28 and TRBJ1-2, with TRBD1 matching over 9 bases. In germline, CDR1 is MDHEN, CDR2 SYDVKM. Trimming removed 6 bases from V and 1 base from J; junction bases left unmatched: 9. The CDR3 consists of 16 residues.

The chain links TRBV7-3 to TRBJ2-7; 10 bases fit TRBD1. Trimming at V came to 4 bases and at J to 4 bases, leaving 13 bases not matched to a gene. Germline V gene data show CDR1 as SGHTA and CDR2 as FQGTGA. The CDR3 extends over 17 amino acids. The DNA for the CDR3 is TGTGCCAGCAGCTGGCAGGGACAGGGGCCCATATTTTACGAGCAGTACTTC. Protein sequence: CASSWQGQGPIFYEQYF.

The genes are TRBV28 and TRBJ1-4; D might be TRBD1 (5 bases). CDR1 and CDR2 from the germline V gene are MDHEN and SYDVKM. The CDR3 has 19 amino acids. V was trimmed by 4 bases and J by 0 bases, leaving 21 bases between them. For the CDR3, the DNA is TGTGCCAGCAGTTCGCATATTTTCGACAGCCGTGCAACTAATGAAAAACTGTTTTTT. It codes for CASSSHIFDSRATNEKLFF.